These 21 T cell receptor beta chains came from one sample sequenced in a study of OX40 agonist ivuxolimab in advanced cancers. The repertoire was sequenced with immunoSEQ multiplex PCR; TCRdb's copy has only in-frame clones and lacks some. The sample comprises around 81,000 clones, about 80% of which are singletons, and over 5% rests with the top ten. The sequences come from CD4+ or CD8+ T cells sorted from blood, collected in a trial of the OX40 agonist ivuxolimab. These receptors were obtained from an adult with an advanced solid tumor such as melanoma, head and neck, liver or kidney cancer.

Written as DNA, the CDR3 is TGCGCCAGCAGCCCCAACATGGGGTTCAATGAGCAGTTCTTC. Translation gives CASSPNMGFNEQFF. The V call is TRBV4-3, the J call TRBJ2-1; D not certain. The CDR3 contains 14 residues. Germline V gene lookup returns CDR1 LGHNA and CDR2 YSLEER. Trimming took off 4 bases at V and 6 bases at J, with 13 bases between the two ends.

The rearrangement joins TRBV11-2 to TRBJ2-7; 8 bases are shared with TRBD2. V trimming: 5 bases; J trimming: 3 bases; junction bases outside the gene matches: 9. The germline gives CDR1 SGHAT, CDR2 FQNNGV. There are 15 residues in the CDR3. The CDR3 sequence is CASSPMGGGHYEQYF. CDR3 in DNA: TGTGCCAGCAGCCCGATGGGCGGGGGGCACTACGAGCAGTACTTC.

The rearrangement uses TRBV6-4 and TRBJ1-1; 7 bases fit TRBD1. CDR1 MRHNA and CDR2 SNTAGT come from the germline V gene. This CDR3 spans 18 amino acids. Trimming at V came to 7 bases and at J to 0 bases, leaving 17 bases not matched to a gene. The CDR3 DNA reads as TGTGCCAGCACCCGATTCCCATTAAACAGGGGTCTGAACACTGAAGCTTTCTTT. Protein: CASTRFPLNRGLNTEAFF.

The chain couples TRBV28 to TRBJ2-7; a weak D match, TRBD2 (5 bases). The CDR3 contains 13 residues. Germline V gene lookup returns CDR1 MDHEN and CDR2 SYDVKM. V gave up 10 bases and J gave up 1 base, with 14 bases separating them. CDR3 DNA: TGTGCCACCGAGGGTGGGGTGTCCTACGAGCAGTACGTC. Its translation: CATEGGVSYEQYV.

The gene calls are TRBV6-5 and TRBJ2-7, with 9 bases matching TRBD1. This CDR3 region has 15 residues. Germline trimming cut 5 bases from V and 6 bases from J; bases unmatched to any gene: 11. Germline V lookup: CDR1 MNHEY, CDR2 SVGAGI. DNA for the CDR3: TGTGCCAGCAGTACAACAGGGGGCGGTGGGGGCGAGCAGTACTTC. It encodes CASSTTGGGGGEQYF.

The chain's CDR3 is CASIPGAYYEQYV. The CDR3 DNA reads as TGTGCCAGCATCCCCGGGGCTTACTACGAGCAGTACGTC. The genes are TRBV7-8 and TRBJ2-7; D might be TRBD1 or TRBD2, each matching 5 bases. Germline CDR1 is SGHVS and CDR2 is FQNEAQ. V was cut by 7 bases and J by 3 bases, with 13 bases left in between. This CDR3 comprises 13 residues.

The genes are TRBV7-2 and TRBJ2-5; TRBD2 agrees at 8 bases. Germline V gene sequence: CDR1 SGHTA, CDR2 FQGNSA. This CDR3 has 14 residues. Losses at the gene ends were 5 bases for V and 5 bases for J; bases not matched to a gene: 7. The DNA of the CDR3 is TGTGCCAGCAGCCCCTGGACTAGCCACGAGACCCAGTACTTC. Translating gives CASSPWTSHETQYF.

J is TRBJ1-3 and V is TRBV9, with no clear D. Germline CDR1 and CDR2: SGDLS and YYNGEE. V lost 6 bases to trimming and J lost 4 bases, with 20 bases between them. This CDR3 comprises 16 residues. As DNA, the CDR3 is TGTGCCAGCACCCCCGGAGCGGGGAGGGAGGGAAACACCATATATTTT. As protein: CASTPGAGREGNTIYF.

The rearrangement links TRBV28 to TRBJ2-3, with D possibly matching TRBD2 (6 bases). CDR3 length: 14 amino acids. V lost 6 bases and J lost 5, with 15 bases in between. Germline V gene lookup returns CDR1 MDHEN and CDR2 SYDVKM. The chain's CDR3 is CASREGGQKDTQYF. CDR3 bases: TGTGCCAGCAGGGAAGGAGGGCAGAAAGATACGCAGTATTTT. Full variable domain (rest looked up from reference TRBV28 and TRBJ2-3): DVKVTQSSRYLVKRTGEKVFLECVQDMDHENMFWYRQDPGLGLRLIYFSYDVKMKEKGDIPEGYSVSREKKERFSLILESASTNQTSMYLCASREGGQKDTQYFGPGTRLTVL.

This clone was detected once. The chain has TRBV18 and TRBJ1-5; 10 bases map to TRBD1. Germline V gives CDR1 KGHSH, CDR2 LQKENI. Germline trimming cut 1 base from V and 2 bases from J; bases unmatched to any gene: 8. The CDR3 loop spans 18 amino acids. Here the CDR3 reads CASSPLGQGSAGNQPQHF. The CDR3 DNA reads TGTGCCAGCTCACCACTGGGACAGGGGAGTGCGGGCAATCAGCCCCAGCATTTT.

J is TRBJ2-5 and V is TRBV7-2; no firm D call. V was pared by 5 bases and J by 0 bases, with 4 bases between. The CDR3 runs to 12 residues. Germline CDR1 reads SGHTA; CDR2 reads FQGNSA. The chain's CDR3 is CASSQYQETQYF. The CDR3, as DNA: TGTGCCAGCAGCCAGTACCAAGAGACCCAGTACTTC.

V and J are TRBV5-1 and TRBJ2-2; weak D call: TRBD2 (5 bases). Germline V gene data show CDR1 as SGHRS and CDR2 as YFSETQ. Trimming took 0 bases from V and 2 from J, leaving 14 bases between them. The length of the CDR3 is 17 residues. CDR3 DNA sequence: TGCGCCAGCAGCTTGGCCGGAGGACTTAAAAACACCGGGGAGCTGTTTTTT. This encodes CASSLAGGLKNTGELFF.

The gene calls are TRBV21-1 and TRBJ2-2. TRBV21-1 is a recognized pseudogene. The CDR3 sequence is 14 residues long. CDR3 in DNA: TGTGCCAGCTTTCTGGGAACAAACACCGGGGAGCTGTTTTTT. Translating it yields CASFLGTNTGELFF.

The chain is built from TRBV11-1 and TRBJ2-2; 7 bases map to TRBD2. Germline V gene sequence: CDR1 SGHAT, CDR2 FQDESV (reference sequence). This CDR3 is 16 amino acids long. The ends lost 3 bases at V and 5 bases at J; junction bases unmatched: 9. The CDR3 region is CASSFARREMTGELFF. The CDR3 region has the DNA TGTGCCAGCAGCTTCGCGCGGCGGGAGATGACCGGGGAGCTGTTTTTT.

The V gene is TRBV7-3, the J gene TRBJ1-1; the match to TRBD1 covers 7 bases. Looked up from germline, CDR1 is SGHTA and CDR2 is FQGTGA. The CDR3 is made up of 14 amino acids. Unmatched junction bases numbered 1, after V lost 3 bases and J lost 0 bases. For the CDR3, the DNA is TGTGCCAGCAGCTTTACAGGGGTGAACACTGAAGCTTTCTTT. Protein: CASSFTGVNTEAFF.

The chain carries TRBV5-1 and TRBJ1-6; TRBD1 matches at 11 bases. The germline gives CDR1 SGHRS, CDR2 YFSETQ. V trimming: 4 bases; J trimming: 4 bases; junction bases outside the gene matches: 4. The CDR3 has 16 amino acids. The DNA of the CDR3 is TGCGCCAGCAGCCCTGGGGACAGGGGGTATAATTCACCCCTCCACTTT. Protein: CASSPGDRGYNSPLHF.

The rearrangement links TRBV5-5 to TRBJ1-5; 7 bases map to TRBD1. This CDR3 is 14 amino acids long. Germline loops: CDR1 SGHKS, CDR2 YYEKEE (reference sequence). With V trimmed by 3 bases and J by 9 bases, 9 bases remained unmatched. CDR3 bases: TGTGCCAGCAGCTCTATGACAGGGCCGGTGCCCCAGCATTTT. It codes for CASSSMTGPVPQHF.

In its sample, this clone was seen a few times. This same CDR3 is encoded by further DNA sequences in the sample. CDR3 in amino acids: CASSLGTGGQETQYF. In DNA form, the CDR3 reads TGCGCCAGCAGCTTGGGTACAGGGGGACAAGAGACCCAGTACTTC. The chain uses TRBV5-1 and TRBJ2-5, with 8 bases aligning to TRBD1. The germline V gene has CDR1 SGHRS and CDR2 YFSETQ. This CDR3 is 15 amino acids long. V shed 0 bases, J shed 2 bases, and the junction held 3 bases outside the gene matches.

The V call is TRBV6-5, the J call TRBJ2-3, with TRBD2 matching over 15 bases. With V trimmed by 4 bases and J by 6 bases, 5 bases remained unmatched. This CDR3 spans 16 amino acids. Germline loops: CDR1 MNHEY, CDR2 SVGAGI. CDR3 DNA: TGTGCCAGCAGTTCGGGACTAGCGGGAGGAACCGATACGCAGTATTTT. This translates into CASSSGLAGGTDTQYF.

V and J are TRBV2 and TRBJ2-3; 10 bases match TRBD1. The length of the CDR3 is 12 residues. Looked up from germline, CDR1 is SNHLY and CDR2 is FYNNEI. V shed 6 bases and J 8 bases; nucleotides not matched to a gene: 2. The CDR3 DNA reads as TGTGCCAGCAGCGGGGACAGGGGTACGCAGTATTTT. Residues: CASSGDRGTQYF.

The chain combines TRBV28 with TRBJ1-6; tentative D call: TRBD1 (6 bases). Trimming shortened V by 3 bases and J by 8 bases, and 11 bases separated the two germline ends. The CDR3 has 14 residues. In germline, CDR1 is MDHEN, CDR2 SYDVKM. The DNA for the CDR3 is TGTGCCAGCAGTTTTCAGGGGACGGATTCACCCCTCCACTTT. This codes for CASSFQGTDSPLHF.